One and the same sample provided the 15 T cell receptor beta chains below, sequenced in a study of T cell clonality in common variable immunodeficiency. Sequencing used immunoSEQ multiplex PCR; TCRdb keeps in-frame clones, though not all of them. This sample has 15,000 to 20,000 clones, each found more than once. Study outcomes and limitations: Common variable immunodeficiency TCR beta sequences reportedly had fewer deletions and N-nucleotide insertions.

Antigen specificity for these receptors is unknown. The specimen sequenced was peripheral blood mononuclear cells. The origin of the receptors is a human donor with common variable immunodeficiency.

This clone has a count of ten or more. The read comes to an end 3 residues before the CDR3 does, leaving the germline J gene to fill in the end. The chain has TRBV7-3 and TRBJ2-2; 9 bases line up with TRBD1. This CDR3 has 14 residues. J gave up 7 bases and V 5 bases, and 5 bases lay outside the gene matches. CDR1 is SGHTA, CDR2 FQGTGA, per germline. Partial CDR3 DNA: TGTGCCAGCAGCCGGGACAGGGTAGGCGGGGAG. Translated, it gives CASSRDRVGGE. Given in full, the CDR3 is CASSRDRVGGELFF.

In its sample, this clone was seen many times. Read data end 3 residues before the CDR3 end; the end is taken from the germline J gene. V usage is TRBV2 and J usage is TRBJ1-4, with D uncertain. CDR3 length equals 13 residues. Germline V gene sequence: CDR1 SNHLY, CDR2 FYNNEI. Trimming left V 1 base short and J 5 bases short, with 5 bases between. The CDR3 loop is CASSEVPNEKLFF. The CDR3 DNA, read in part, is TGTGCCAGCAGTGAAGTCCCGAATGAAAAA.

Worth noting for this clone: The CDR3 is cut off 3 residues early in the read; its end comes from the germline J gene. The chain couples TRBV7-2 to TRBJ1-4; 9 positions agree with TRBD1. Germline V gene data show CDR1 as SGHTA and CDR2 as FQGNSA. The CDR3 sequence is 15 residues long. V gave up 3 bases and J gave up 5 bases; unmatched junction bases: 4. The CDR3 is CASSFRQGENEKLFF. The sequenced part of the CDR3 DNA is TGTGCCAGCAGCTTCCGACAGGGGGAAAATGAAAAA.

The sample holds many counts of this clone. The CDR3 spells CASSQDWGETQYF. The covered CDR3 bases are TGTGCCAGCAGCCAGGACTGGGGAGAGACC. The chain is built from TRBV5-4 and TRBJ2-5; maybe TRBD2 (5 bases). The read terminates 3 residues before the CDR3 end, so the remaining end is supplied by the germline J gene. There are 13 residues in the CDR3. Trimming took 4 bases from V and 4 from J, leaving 11 bases between them. Germline CDR1 reads SGHNT; CDR2 reads YYREEE (reference sequence).

This clone was observed many times. Sequencing ends 3 residues short of the CDR3 end; the germline J gene provides the rest. The rearrangement joins TRBV20-1 to TRBJ2-1; D is perhaps TRBD1 (6 bases). The CDR3 spans 13 residues. Trimming shortened V by 3 bases and J by 8 bases, and 14 bases separated the two germline ends. The germline V gene has CDR1 DFQATT and CDR2 SNEGSKA (reference sequence). The covered CDR3 bases are TGCAGTGCTAGCCGGCAGGGGCGGCATGAG. Protein: CSASRQGRHE. The CDR3 in its entirety is CSASRQGRHEQFF.

This clone occurred many times. Read sequence stops 3 residues before the CDR3 end, and the germline J gene provides the missing end. The V call is TRBV30, the J call TRBJ2-7, with 14 positions matching TRBD2. This CDR3 is built from 17 residues. CDR1 GTSNPN and CDR2 SVGIG come from the germline V gene (reference sequence). Unmatched junction bases numbered 7, after V lost 2 bases and J lost 1 base. The CDR3 is CAWSPRTSGRPSYEQYF. The sequenced CDR3 bases are TGTGCCTGGAGTCCCCGGACTAGCGGGAGGCCTTCCTACGAG.

In regard to this clone: The read terminates 3 residues ahead of where the CDR3 ends, so the germline J gene completes it. V usage is TRBV2 and J usage is TRBJ2-1, with D perhaps matching TRBD2 (6 bases). Germline CDR1 is SNHLY and CDR2 is FYNNEI. Deletions cut 5 bases from V and 6 bases from J, with 20 bases between. This CDR3 has 16 amino acids. CDR3 residues: CASSFLAVSHPNEQFF. The CDR3 DNA, read in part, is TGTGCCAGCAGTTTTTTAGCGGTTTCGCACCCCAATGAG.

This clone was seen only a few times. The CDR3 DNA, read in part, is TGTGCCAGCACCGACATGCTGGGCGATGAAAAA. Protein sequence: CASTDMLGDEK. Given in full, the CDR3 is CASTDMLGDEKLFF. The chain links TRBV18 to TRBJ1-4; D call uncertain. The sequence runs out 3 residues before the end of the CDR3; the remainder is reconstructed from the germline J gene. The CDR3 totals 14 residues. The germline V and J ends were trimmed by 8 bases and 6 bases, with 16 bases remaining between them. Germline CDR1 is KGHSH and CDR2 is LQKENI.

With regard to this clone: The CDR3 end lies 3 residues beyond the end of the read and is filled in from the germline J gene. The rearrangement joins TRBV7-8 to TRBJ1-6; 8 bases are a match to TRBD1. This CDR3 contains 16 residues. In germline, CDR1 is SGHVS, CDR2 FQNEAQ. The J segment lost 6 bases and the V segment lost 5 bases, leaving 9 bases of the junction unmatched. Incomplete CDR3 DNA: TGTGCCAGCAGCGAAACGGTGGGACAGGTTAATTCACCC. Its translation is CASSETVGQVNSP. From start to end, the CDR3 is CASSETVGQVNSPLHF.

There are many counts of this clone. With the read ending 3 residues before the CDR3 end, the germline J gene is used to fill in that end. This chain uses TRBV18 with TRBJ2-1; TRBD1 matches at 7 bases. Germline CDR1 and CDR2: KGHSH and LQKENI. V was pared by 3 bases and J by 2 bases, with 4 bases of the junction left unmatched. This CDR3 has 15 amino acids. CDR3 protein: CASSPRQGAYNEQFF. CDR3 DNA (partial): TGTGCCAGCTCACCCCGACAGGGAGCCTACAATGAG.

Note on this clone: The read finishes 3 residues shy of the CDR3 end, and the germline J gene is used to complete it. J is TRBJ2-1 and V is TRBV5-1; no clear D. Germline V gene sequence: CDR1 SGHRS, CDR2 YFSETQ. This CDR3 is built from 13 residues. Trimming left V 6 bases short and J 7 bases short, with 14 bases between. CDR3 sequence reads: CASKLGPENEQFF. Partial CDR3 DNA: TGCGCCAGCAAGCTCGGTCCTGAAAATGAG.

As regards this clone: The CDR3 end falls 3 residues outside the read, so it is completed with the germline J gene. The chain recombines TRBV19 with TRBJ1-1; D call uncertain. The germline V gene encodes CDR1 LNHDA and CDR2 SQIVND (reference sequence). The CDR3 is made up of 12 amino acids. The V end was cut by 3 bases, the J end by 2 bases, with 4 bases between. CDR3: CASSMGNTEAFF. Incomplete CDR3 DNA: TGTGCCAGTAGTATGGGCAACACTGAA.

This clone was found a few times. The CDR3 end is not reached by the read, which stops 3 residues before it; the germline J gene fills it in. V is TRBV2 and J is TRBJ2-7; D is perhaps TRBD2 (6 bases). Between the trimmed V and J ends, which lost 0 bases and 4 bases, there was a span of 19 bases. The germline CDR1 and CDR2 sequences are SNHLY and FYNNEI. CDR3 length equals 17 residues. Incomplete CDR3 DNA: TGTGCCAGCAGTGAAGCGCTTCTAGCGCAAGACATTTACGAG. Translation gives CASSEALLAQDIYE. The whole CDR3 sequence is CASSEALLAQDIYEQYF.

Regarding this clone: The read stops 3 residues short of the end of the CDR3; the missing end is completed from the germline J gene. The chain carries TRBV2 and TRBJ1-1; no firm D call. Germline CDR1 is SNHLY and CDR2 is FYNNEI. The CDR3 length is 14 residues. The V end was cut by 5 bases, the J end by 6 bases, with 16 bases between. CDR3 DNA, as far as it was read: TGTGCCAGCAGTTTTTCTACAGTCCGCCCTGAA. This gives the protein CASSFSTVRPE. The entire CDR3 protein is CASSFSTVRPEAFF.

In this sample, this clone turned up a few times. The read finishes 3 residues shy of the CDR3 end, and the germline J gene is used to complete it. J is TRBJ2-3 and V is TRBV6-2 or TRBV6-3, with 9 bases fitting TRBD1. CDR1 and CDR2 from the germline V gene are MNHEY and SVGEGT. Germline trimming cut 6 bases from V and 4 bases from J; bases unmatched to any gene: 8. This CDR3 spans 15 amino acids. CDR3 loop: CASSPGQGGPDTQYF. CDR3 DNA (partial): TGTGCCAGCAGCCCGGGACAGGGAGGGCCAGATACG.